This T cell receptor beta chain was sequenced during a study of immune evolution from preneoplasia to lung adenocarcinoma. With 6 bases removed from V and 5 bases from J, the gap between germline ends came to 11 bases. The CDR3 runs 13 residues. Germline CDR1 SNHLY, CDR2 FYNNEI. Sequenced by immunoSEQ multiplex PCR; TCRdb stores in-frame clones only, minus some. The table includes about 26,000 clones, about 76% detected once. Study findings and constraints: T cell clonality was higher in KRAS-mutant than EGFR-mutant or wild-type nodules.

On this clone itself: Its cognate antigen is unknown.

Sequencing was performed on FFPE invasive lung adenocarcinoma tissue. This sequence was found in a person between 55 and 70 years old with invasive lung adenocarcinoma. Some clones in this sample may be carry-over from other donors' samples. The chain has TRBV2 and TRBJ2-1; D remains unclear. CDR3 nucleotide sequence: TGTGCCAGCAGAGCCGACCACAACAATGAGCAGTTCTTC. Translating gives CASRADHNNEQFF.